This TCR beta chain was captured by sequencing in a study of T cells expressing NK-cell markers. Study details: Sorted T-cell subsets CD3+CD56+NKG2C+, CD3+CD56+NKG2C- and CD3+CD56-NKG2C+ were TCR beta-sequenced. One of the eight sequenced donors was seronegative, whereas the other seven were HCMV-seropositive. Study results and limitations: It remained uncertain whether the expanded NKG2C+ T cell clones were specific for HCMV antigens.

Libraries used 5'RACE template switching adding universal primer site and UMIs. TCRdb re-called the 5' RACE reads; one entry per CDR3 protein, DNA not given. The table lists about 32,000 distinct CDR3 sequences, with about 55% in the top ten. The CDR3 is 12 residues long. Germline CDR1 is MNHEY and CDR2 is SVGAGI. Comment on this clonotype: As yet, its antigen is unknown.

V and J are TRBV6-5 and TRBJ1-1. Sequenced: blood T cells: a sorted CD56 or NKG2C T cell subset, CD4+ or CD8+ T cells, or bulk PBMC T cells (not recorded which). The TCR sequence derives from a woman between 18 and 70 years old in good health. Here the CDR3 reads CASRAGNTEAFF.